This TCR beta chain was identified in a study of CD8 T cells in Susac syndrome. Reverse transcription of about 0.5 to 1 ug RNA used random hexamers. TCR beta CDR3 was amplified by immunoSEQ covering 54 Vbeta and 13 Jbeta. One entry per CDR3 protein, called by TCRdb with MiXCR from the immunoSEQ multiplex PCR reads. The sample lists 120,000 to 150,000 distinct CDR3 sequences, 85% to 95% occurring once. CD8+ and CD4+ T cells taken from blood had their TCR beta sequenced. The multiple sclerosis control cohort comprised treatment-naive individuals presenting with stable or active relapsing-remitting disease. The CDR3 consists of 14 residues. The germline V and J ends were trimmed by 5 bases and 1 base, with 12 bases remaining between them. Germline CDR1 and CDR2: PRHDT and FYEKMQ (reference sequence).

The V and J genes are TRBV13 and TRBJ2-7; no clear D gene. What was sequenced was CD4+ T cells from PBMCs. The receptor was derived from a human donor with multiple sclerosis. CDR3 nucleotides: TGTGCCAGCAGCCTCCCAGGTGGTTCCTACGAGCAGTACTTC. Its protein is CASSLPGGSYEQYF.